Reported below is one TCR beta chain. A few counts support this clone. Its antigen is not yet known. Base qualities are missing; no much larger clone stands one base away. Germline trimming: 2 bases from V, 0 bases from J; junction bases outside gene matches: 10. The germline V gene specifies SGDLS as CDR1 and YYNGEE as CDR2. The CDR3 spans 18 residues, from the cysteine through the phenylalanine. The only DNA kept is the CDR3, 54 bases in frame from the first base. The sample comes from a study of blood T cell repertoires in COVID-19 (TCRdb year 2020). Regarding the research as a whole: The collaborator samples originated in the United States, Italy and Spain and spanned the acute and convalescent phases of COVID-19. The material from the prospective study consisted of cDNA or gDNA derived from T cells, B-cell-depleted T cells, or PBMCs. The repertoires were released in a freely available public database intended as a resource for research on the immune response to SARS-CoV-2. Subjects who had been exposed to COVID-19, were actively infected with it, or had recovered from it provided the deeply sampled blood TCRbeta repertoires that made up the dataset. Samples came from the ongoing ImmuneRACE study (first 160 participants) plus 1,254 subjects from 6 global collaborators. Where available, HLA class I and class II types were taken from metadata supplied by the sample provider and were not determined by assay-based typing. The sample metadata nearly always contained a de-identified subject ID, COVID-19 status, age in years and sex. The research as a whole found: The quantity of clinical and demographic metadata differed by source and by participant and was supplied without curation.

The immunoSEQ Assay, a bias-controlled multiplex PCR, was used to amplify TCRbeta CDR3 regions from genomic DNA. As for the original processing: The number of nucleated cells in each sample was estimated from the amplification of reference gene primers within the assay. To quantify the absolute abundance of each unique TCRbeta CDR3 rearrangement, sequence reads were collapsed and filtered. For each sample, productive Simpson clonality was calculated as the square root of Simpson's diversity index over productive rearrangements. TCRdb provides this immuneACCESS table in a form limited to in-frame rearrangements. Some clones are lacking; in checked studies, under half of them reflect an unresolved V gene, and why the rest are absent is not known. That table gives V, J and clone size, and the DNA gave D and trimming. The sample table shows 200,000 to 250,000 clones, and 82% are seen once. The ten largest make up 3% to 4% of the sample.

Participants in the prospective study were enrolled through a virtual design, were aged roughly 18 to 100 years, and lived in 24 United States geographic areas. In the prospective study, participants were assigned to cohorts based on the clinical history participants reported in a screening survey and a study questionnaire. Recovered participants in ImmuneRACE Cohort 3 were defined as having two consecutive negative NP/OP PCR tests, clearance from a healthcare professional, or resolution of symptoms. Each participant in the prospective study had whole blood, serum and a nasopharyngeal or oropharyngeal swab collected by mobile phlebotomists. Additional blood draws and questionnaires over an approximately two-month period could optionally be provided by prospective study participants. Prospective study blood samples were shipped either frozen or at room temperature before DNA extraction.

The clonotype was recovered from a woman between 55 and 75 years old who had recovered from COVID-19. The chain links TRBV9 with TRBJ2-1; TRBD2 lines up with 8 middle nucleotides. The sample comprised PBMCs or T cells enriched from blood (not recorded which). Here is the DNA: TGTGCCAGCAGCGTGGATCCTAGCGGGCCGAGCTCCTACAATGAGCAGTTCTTC. It translates as CASSVDPSGPSSYNEQFF.